The rows below give T cell receptor beta chains drawn from one sample of a study of blood T cells in healthy people across ages. TCRdb fed the 5' RACE reads into MiXCR, producing one record per CDR3 protein. The sample lists about 1,800,000 distinct CDR3 sequences; about 28% were seen once. What was sequenced was blood. The receptor source for this set is a woman aged 25 to 45 in good health. The CDR3 runs from the conserved cysteine through the conserved F or W. D genes are given only for firm matches. For some rows the clone size is stated as once, few or many, or as a class when expanded; others skip it.

size	V	length	D	J	DNA	CDR3
many	TRBV7-9	15	.	TRBJ1-2	TGTGCCAGCAGCTTAGGTGCCGGGACATCGGGCTCCTACACCTTC	CASSLGAGTSGSYTF
few	TRBV5-1	13	.	TRBJ1-4	TGCGCCAGCAGCTTGACTTCCGATGAAAAACTGTTTTTT	CASSLTSDEKLFF
.	TRBV27	13	.	TRBJ2-7	TGTGCCAGCGGAAGGACAGCCGACTACGAGCAGTACTTC	CASGRTADYEQYF
.	TRBV12-3/TRBV12-4	14	.	TRBJ2-3	TGTGCCAGCAGTTCTGGGGGGGCTACAGATACGGAGTATTTT	CASSSGGATDTEYF
.	TRBV24-1	15	.	TRBJ2-3	TGTGCCACCAGTGATTCGACCGGGGCGGGGGATACGCAGTATTTT	CATSDSTGAGDTQYF
.	TRBV6-5	15	.	TRBJ2-3	TGTGCCACCTCGAAACTGCGAGCTAGCACAGATACGCAGTATTTT	CATSKLRASTDTQYF
many	TRBV20-1	12	.	TRBJ2-7	TGCAGTGCTAGAGATCCAGAGTACGAGCAGTACTTC	CSARDPEYEQYF
.	TRBV5-1	12	TRBD2	TRBJ2-7	TGCGCCGGCAACAAACTAGCGGGCGAGCAGTACTTC	CAGNKLAGEQYF
.	TRBV4-1	16	TRBD1	TRBJ1-2	TGCGCCAGCAGCCAAGATCCCAGGGGGGGGAACTATGGCTACACCTTC	CASSQDPRGGNYGYTF
many	TRBV2	15	.	TRBJ1-2	TGTGCCAGCATCCCAGGTCGGGGTGCGATACTTGGCTACACCTTC	CASIPGRGAILGYTF
.	TRBV7-2	14	.	TRBJ2-5	TGTGCCAGCAGCAAAGATTCTTGGAAAGAGACCCAGTACTTC	CASSKDSWKETQYF
many	TRBV20-1	14	TRBD1	TRBJ2-7	TGCAGTGCTAGTCCCGGGACAGGGTACTACGAGCAGTACTTC	CSASPGTGYYEQYF
.	TRBV10-1	15	.	TRBJ2-1	TGCGCCAGCAGTATTGCAGCGTTCGATACTAATGAGCAGTTCTTC	CASSIAAFDTNEQFF
few	TRBV30	13	.	TRBJ1-5	TGTGCCTGGAGGAAGGACAAGAATCAGCCCCAGCATTTT	CAWRKDKNQPQHF
.	TRBV5-1	16	TRBD1	TRBJ2-7	TGCGCCAGCAGCTTGTTCGCGACAGGGGGAAGCTACGAGCAGTACTTC	CASSLFATGGSYEQYF
few	TRBV3-1	13	.	TRBJ1-6	TGTGCCAGCACCCGCGGGGTAGGATCACCCCTCCACTTT	CASTRGVGSPLHF
.	TRBV20-1	14	TRBD2	TRBJ2-7	TGCAGTGCTAGGGTAGCGGGACACTCCTACGAGCAGTACTTC	CSARVAGHSYEQYF
.	TRBV12-3/TRBV12-4	16	TRBD1	TRBJ2-3	TGTGCCAGCAGTTTGGCGGACAGGGAACGTTCAGATACGCAGTATTTT	CASSLADRERSDTQYF
few	TRBV6-5	15	.	TRBJ2-2	TGTGCCAGCACCTCCATGGGCCCGAACACCGGGGAGCTGTTTTTT	CASTSMGPNTGELFF
.	TRBV30	12	.	TRBJ2-1	TGTGCCTGGAGCTATGACAGCAATGAGCAGTTCTTC	CAWSYDSNEQFF
once	TRBV4-1	15	.	TRBJ2-1	TGCGCCAGCAGCCAAGACGTACAGGGGGGGGCTGAGCAGTTCTTC	CASSQDVQGGAEQFF
.	TRBV29-1	11	.	TRBJ1-2	TGCAGCGTTCCTGGACCGATGGGCTACACCTTC	CSVPGPMGYTF
.	TRBV7-9	14	TRBD2	TRBJ2-1	TGTGCCAGCAGCGAGCCGGGACTAGTGAATCGGCAGTTCTTC	CASSEPGLVNRQFF
few	TRBV29-1	10	TRBD1	TRBJ1-2	TGCAGCGTGTCAGGGGGCGCTTACACCTTC	CSVSGGAYTF
.	TRBV27	14	.	TRBJ2-5	TGTGCCAGCAGGGCCACGACAGTTGGGGAGACCCAGTACTTC	CASRATTVGETQYF
.	TRBV13	15	.	TRBJ2-5	TGTGCCAGCAGCTTAGTGGACAGCGTATTAGAGACCCAGTACTTC	CASSLVDSVLETQYF
few	TRBV15	16	TRBD2	TRBJ2-5	TGTGCCACCAGCAGAGATCGAACTAGCGGGAGAGAGACCCAGTACTTC	CATSRDRTSGRETQYF
few	TRBV6-5	16	TRBD1	TRBJ1-2	TGTGCCAGCAGTACATCATCCGGGACAGGGGGCTATGGCTACACCTTC	CASSTSSGTGGYGYTF
many	TRBV6-5	11	.	TRBJ2-7	TGTGCCAGCAGAATTGGATACGAGCAGTACTTC	CASRIGYEQYF
few	TRBV6-5	14	.	TRBJ2-7	TGTGCCAGCAGTTACTCGTCGCAGCGTTACGAGCAGTACTTC	CASSYSSQRYEQYF
.	TRBV27	13	TRBD2	TRBJ2-5	TGTGCCAGCAGCCGCAGCGGGATAGAGACCCAGTACTTC	CASSRSGIETQYF
.	TRBV6-1	13	.	TRBJ2-5	TGTGCCAGCAGTGAACTCCTGCAAGAGACCCAGTACTTC	CASSELLQETQYF
.	TRBV11-3	12	.	TRBJ2-1	TGTGCCAGCAGCTTTGAAACCTCCGAGCAGTTCTTC	CASSFETSEQFF
.	TRBV20-1	15	.	TRBJ2-5	TGCAGTGCAAATCTTGGGGGAAACCTCCAAGAGACCCAGTACTTC	CSANLGGNLQETQYF
.	TRBV4-1	17	.	TRBJ2-2	TGCGCCAGCAGCCGAGCCGACTTTATTACGAACACCGGGGAGCTGTTTTTT	CASSRADFITNTGELFF
.	TRBV9	15	.	TRBJ2-7	TGTGCCAGCAGCGCTACAGGTTACCTCGGCTACGAGCAGTACTTC	CASSATGYLGYEQYF
many	TRBV4-3	13	TRBD1	TRBJ2-7	TGCGCCAGCAGCTCGACAGGGTCCGACGAGCAGTACTTC	CASSSTGSDEQYF
many	TRBV9	16	TRBD2	TRBJ2-3	TGTGCCAGCAGCGTAGTGGCTAGCGGGGGGACAGATACGCAGTATTTT	CASSVVASGGTDTQYF